This T cell receptor (beta chain) was recorded in a study of T cells in localized non-small cell lung cancer. Findings and limits, study-wide: Increased T cell density in blood showed an association with longer overall survival. Sequencing covered just one tumor region, so heterogeneity cannot be ruled out. Researchers found a median approximately 53 of the top 100 tumor clones in adjacent lung.

The CDR3 consists of 11 residues. Trimming pared 6 bases from V and 5 bases from J, leaving 8 bases between. CDR1 is SQVTM, CDR2 ANQGSEA, per germline. Sequencing was performed with immunoSEQ multiplex PCR; in TCRdb, only in-frame clones are kept and a portion is missing. The sample has 25,000 to 35,000 clones; about 82% are singletons. This clone has just one count. Its specificity is unknown. The sample was peripheral blood, taken before any cancer treatment. The sequence derives from a male donor older than 55 with stage III squamous cell lung carcinoma. The J gene is TRBJ2-1, the V gene TRBV29-1; no reliable D call. The CDR3 DNA reads as TGCAGCGTCGAGGCCGACAATGAGCAGTTCTTC. Encoded protein: CSVEADNEQFF.